This T cell receptor (beta chain) came from a study of PD-L1 blockade in urothelial cancer. Sequencing used immunoSEQ multiplex PCR; TCRdb keeps in-frame clones, though not all of them. Counted here are over 45,000 clones, nearly 90% occurring once; the ten biggest clones make up approximately 7.1%. This clonotype originated in a man in his 60s with urothelial cancer. The specimen was PBMCs, collected around atezolizumab (anti-PD-L1) treatment.

Here the CDR3 reads CASSLRTGNNEQFF. CDR3 coding DNA: TGCGCCAGCAGCCTCAGGACCGGGAACAATGAGCAGTTCTTC. V is TRBV5-1 and J is TRBJ2-1, with D tentatively TRBD2 (5 bases). The CDR3 has 14 residues. V was trimmed by 4 bases and J by 5 bases, leaving 13 bases between them. Germline CDR1 SGHRS, CDR2 YFSETQ.